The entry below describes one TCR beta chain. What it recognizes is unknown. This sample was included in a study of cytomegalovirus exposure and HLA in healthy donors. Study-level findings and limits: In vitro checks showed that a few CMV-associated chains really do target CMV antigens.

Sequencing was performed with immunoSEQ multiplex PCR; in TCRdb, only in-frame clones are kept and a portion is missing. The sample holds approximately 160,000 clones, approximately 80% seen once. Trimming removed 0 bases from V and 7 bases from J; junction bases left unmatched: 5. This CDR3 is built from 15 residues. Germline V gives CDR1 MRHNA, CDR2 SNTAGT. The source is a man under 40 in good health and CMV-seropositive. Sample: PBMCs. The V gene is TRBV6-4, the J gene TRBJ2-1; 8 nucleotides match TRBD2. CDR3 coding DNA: TGTGCCAGCAGTGACTCCGGGCGGGGGGTAAATGAGCAGTTCTTC. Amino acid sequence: CASSDSGRGVNEQFF.